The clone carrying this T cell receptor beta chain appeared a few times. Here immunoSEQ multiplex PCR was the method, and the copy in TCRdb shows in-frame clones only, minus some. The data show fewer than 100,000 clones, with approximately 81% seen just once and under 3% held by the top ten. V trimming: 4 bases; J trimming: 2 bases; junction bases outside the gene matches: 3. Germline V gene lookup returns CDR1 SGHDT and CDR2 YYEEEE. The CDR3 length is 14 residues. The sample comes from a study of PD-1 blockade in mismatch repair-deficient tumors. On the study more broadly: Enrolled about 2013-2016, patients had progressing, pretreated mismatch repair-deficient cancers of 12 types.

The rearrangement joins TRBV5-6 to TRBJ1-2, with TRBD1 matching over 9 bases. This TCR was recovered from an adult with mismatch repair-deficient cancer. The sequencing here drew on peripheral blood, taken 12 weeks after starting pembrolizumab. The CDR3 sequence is CASSPGQGNYGYTF. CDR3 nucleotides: TGTGCCAGCAGCCCCGGACAGGGGAACTATGGCTACACCTTC. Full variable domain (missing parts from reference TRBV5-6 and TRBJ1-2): DAGVTQSPTHLIKTRGQQVTLRCSPKSGHDTVSWYQQALGQGPQFIFQYYEEEERQRGNFPDRFSGHQFPNYSSELNVNALLLGDSALYLCASSPGQGNYGYTFGSGTRLTVV.